The 5 T cell receptor beta chains below were found in one sample sequenced in a study of T cell responses to AZD1222 COVID-19 vaccine. Profiling relied on immunoSEQ multiplex PCR, and the TCRdb table lists in-frame clones only, not all of them. The table shows roughly 130,000 clones, with over 85% occurring only once. The starting material was peripheral blood, obtained on day 0 of AZD1222 vaccination. The receptors originated from an adult in good health.

On this clone itself: Other DNA sequences from this sample encode an identical CDR3 as well. The chain employs TRBV5-1 and TRBJ1-5; weak D call: TRBD1 (6 bases). The CDR3 sequence is 14 residues long. CDR1 and CDR2 (germline): SGHRS, YFSETQ. The V and J ends lost 4 bases and 6 bases respectively, with 14 bases between them. CDR3 residues: CASSPQGLGQPQHF. CDR3 DNA sequence: TGCGCCAGCAGCCCGCAGGGGCTTGGTCAGCCCCAGCATTTT.

This sequence joins TRBV7-2 and TRBJ2-5, with D perhaps given as TRBD1 or TRBD2 (5 bases each). V lost 6 bases, J lost 3 bases, and 23 bases lay in between. In germline, CDR1 is SGHTA, CDR2 FQGNSA. CDR3 length equals 17 residues. The CDR3 sequence is CASSPSKRVRGEETQYF. The CDR3 DNA follows: TGTGCCAGCAGTCCTTCAAAGCGCGTTAGAGGGGAAGAGACCCAGTACTTC.

V usage is TRBV19 and J usage is TRBJ1-6; 9 nucleotides agree with TRBD1. This CDR3 has 15 amino acids. V lost 5 bases to trimming and J lost 6 bases; unmatched junction nucleotides: 5. Germline V lookup: CDR1 LNHDA, CDR2 SQIVND (reference sequence). This CDR3 is CASSGQGRSNSPLHF. In nucleotides, the CDR3 is TGTGCCAGTAGTGGACAGGGGAGAAGTAATTCACCCCTCCACTTT.

The chain joins TRBV20-1 to TRBJ1-5; 7 nucleotides agree with TRBD1. This CDR3 region has 16 residues. Germline V lookup: CDR1 DFQATT, CDR2 SNEGSKA (reference sequence). Trimming at V came to 3 bases and at J to 2 bases, leaving 10 bases not matched to a gene. CDR3 protein: CSASRPGGFGNQPQHF. In DNA, the CDR3 is TGCAGTGCTAGTAGGCCAGGGGGTTTTGGCAATCAGCCCCAGCATTTT.

J is TRBJ1-1 and V is TRBV29-1; TRBD1 might be the D (6 bases). V lost 1 base and J 10 bases, leaving 19 bases between the germline ends. This CDR3 is built from 14 residues. Germline V gene lookup returns CDR1 SQVTM and CDR2 ANQGSEA. CDR3 bases: TGCAGCGTTGAAGGCAAACAGGGAATGGAAGGAGCTTTCTTT. This translates into CSVEGKQGMEGAFF.